These 18 T cell receptor beta chains were all obtained from the same sample, sequenced in a study of shared clonotypes between healthy human individuals. The protocol was immunoSEQ multiplex PCR, while the TCRdb copy is restricted to in-frame clones and leaves out a portion. The data contain some 2,000,000 clones, nearly 97% of them singletons. The source material was naive CD4+ T cells sorted from blood. Documented subset: CD45RA+ positively selected. These receptors were taken from a man aged 18 to 29 in good health.

This chain connects TRBV7-9 to TRBJ2-1; D is possibly TRBD1 (5 bases). Trimming stripped 8 bases from V and 6 bases from J, with 8 bases between. The CDR3 is 11 residues long. The germline V gene encodes CDR1 SEHNR and CDR2 FQNEAQ (reference sequence). CDR3 loop: CASGRGNEQFF. As DNA, the CDR3 is TGTGCCAGCGGAAGGGGCAATGAGCAGTTCTTC.

The chain recombines TRBV2 with TRBJ1-2, with D unclear. From germline, CDR1 is SNHLY and CDR2 FYNNEI. Trimming pared 1 base from V and 4 bases from J, leaving 10 bases between. This CDR3 spans 14 amino acids. CDR3 protein: CASSEGSTFYGYTF. The CDR3 bases are TGTGCCAGCAGTGAAGGGAGTACTTTCTATGGCTACACCTTC.

A remark on this clone: This same CDR3 is encoded by further DNA sequences in the sample. The chain is built from TRBV10-3 and TRBJ1-6; no clear D gene. Between the trimmed V and J ends, which lost 0 bases and 7 bases, there was a span of 7 bases. The CDR3 is 14 amino acids. The germline V gene has CDR1 ENHRY and CDR2 SYGVKD. CDR3 sequence: CAISESFGNSPLHF. CDR3 nucleotide sequence: TGTGCCATCAGTGAGTCGTTTGGGAATTCACCCCTCCACTTT.

The V call is TRBV7-9, the J call TRBJ1-1; D gene ambiguous. The V end lost 5 bases, the J end lost 5 bases, and 15 bases lay between the germline ends. The CDR3 loop spans 14 amino acids. Germline values: CDR1 SEHNR, CDR2 FQNEAQ (reference sequence). CDR3 bases: TGTGCCAGCAGCAATTTAGGTAGGAAGACTGAAGCTTTCTTT. Residues: CASSNLGRKTEAFF.

This sequence joins TRBV6-5 and TRBJ1-2; D call uncertain. V was clipped by 7 bases and J by 3 bases, with 15 bases between them. This CDR3 region has 14 residues. CDR1 and CDR2 (germline): MNHEY, SVGAGI. The CDR3 reads CASTPLGRDYGYTF. DNA for the CDR3: TGTGCCAGCACTCCCTTGGGCCGGGACTATGGCTACACCTTC.

The rearrangement links TRBV5-8 to TRBJ2-7; 10 nucleotides agree with TRBD1. V lost 0 bases, J lost 4 bases, and 4 bases stayed unmatched. The CDR3 is made up of 15 amino acids. Germline V gives CDR1 SGHTS, CDR2 YDEGEE. The CDR3 coding sequence is TGTGCCAGCAGCTTGGTGACAGGGGGCAGGTACGAGCAGTACTTC. It yields the protein CASSLVTGGRYEQYF.

The chain is built from TRBV7-2 and TRBJ2-1; no reliable D call. CDR3 length: 12 amino acids. CDR1 SGHTA and CDR2 FQGNSA come from the germline V gene. Trimming removed 5 bases from V and 9 bases from J, with 11 bases in between. The CDR3 nucleotides are TGTGCCAGCAGCGTACGGACCGCTGAGCAGTTCTTC. Translated, it gives CASSVRTAEQFF.

As to this clone: The sample has other DNA sequences that encode this CDR3 too. The rearrangement joins TRBV10-3 to TRBJ2-1; no clear D gene. V lost 0 bases and J 4 bases, leaving 4 bases between the germline ends. CDR3 length: 13 residues. The germline gives CDR1 ENHRY, CDR2 SYGVKD. The CDR3, as DNA: TGTGCCATCAGTGAGTCAAATTACAATGAGCAGTTCTTC. It specifies CAISESNYNEQFF.

Points on this clone: Other nucleotide sequences from this sample produce the same CDR3. The chain employs TRBV5-4 and TRBJ2-5, with TRBD1 as a possible D gene (5 bases). Trimming shortened V by 0 bases and J by 2 bases, and 8 bases separated the two germline ends. This CDR3 contains 14 residues. Per germline, CDR1 SGHNT and CDR2 YYREEE (reference sequence). The CDR3 is CASSLGQYQETQYF. Here the CDR3 DNA reads TGTGCCAGCAGCTTGGGACAGTATCAAGAGACCCAGTACTTC.

Note on this clone: Other DNA sequences in this specimen translate into the identical CDR3. The gene calls are TRBV9 and TRBJ1-1, with a weak D call TRBD1 (5 bases). The CDR3 has 15 amino acids. Germline V lookup: CDR1 SGDLS, CDR2 YYNGEE. The V gene lost 3 bases and the J gene lost 0 bases, with 12 bases spanning the gap. The CDR3 sequence: CASSASQGLNTEAFF. The CDR3 region has the DNA TGTGCCAGCAGCGCCAGCCAGGGCCTGAACACTGAAGCTTTCTTT.

The gene calls are TRBV6-1 and TRBJ2-5; 7 nucleotides match TRBD1. The CDR3 has 13 residues. The trim removed 5 bases at V and 5 bases at J, leaving 5 bases unmatched. The germline V gene has CDR1 MNHNS and CDR2 SASEGT. This CDR3 reads CASSLNRGETQYF. The CDR3 DNA is TGTGCCAGCAGTTTAAACAGGGGCGAGACCCAGTACTTC.

The chain uses TRBV10-3 and TRBJ2-3, with D unresolved. Trimming removed 4 bases at V and 1 base at J, with 6 bases between. Germline V lookup: CDR1 ENHRY, CDR2 SYGVKD. The CDR3 length is 13 residues. The CDR3 region is CAISASRTDTQYF. The DNA for the CDR3 is TGTGCCATCAGTGCGAGCCGCACAGATACGCAGTATTTT.

The rearrangement links TRBV28 to TRBJ2-3, with TRBD2 identical over 10 bases. CDR3 size: 17 residues. Germline lookup yields CDR1 MDHEN and CDR2 SYDVKM. With 6 bases clipped from V and 0 bases from J, the junction kept 9 bases outside the gene matches. CDR3 coding DNA: TGTGCCAGCAGCTTGCGGCTAGCGGGAGTGAGCACAGATACGCAGTATTTT. It translates to CASSLRLAGVSTDTQYF.

Concerning this clone: The same CDR3 arises from other DNA sequences in this sample as well. The chain recombines TRBV19 with TRBJ2-5; 9 bases are shared with TRBD1. The germline V gene encodes CDR1 LNHDA and CDR2 SQIVND (reference sequence). The CDR3 loop spans 12 amino acids. V trimming: 9 bases; J trimming: 4 bases; junction bases outside the gene matches: 3. The CDR3 loop reads CASGTGRETQYF. CDR3 nucleotide sequence: TGTGCCAGCGGGACAGGGAGAGAGACCCAGTACTTC.

The chain is built from TRBV18 and TRBJ2-2; D is unresolved. V lost 5 bases, J lost 4 bases, and 20 bases lay in between. The CDR3 spans 17 residues. Germline lookup yields CDR1 KGHSH and CDR2 LQKENI. The DNA of the CDR3 is TGTGCCAGCTCAAACTTAAACCAGCTCCAGACCACCGGGGAGCTGTTTTTT. This translates into CASSNLNQLQTTGELFF. The full variable domain, its missing parts supplied by reference TRBV18 and TRBJ2-2, is NAGVMQNPRHLVRRRGQEARLRCSPMKGHSHVYWYRQLPEEGLKFMVYLQKENIIDESGMPKERFSAEFPKEGPSILRIQQVVRGDSAAYFCASSNLNQLQTTGELFFGEGSRLTVL.

The chain couples TRBV10-2 to TRBJ1-6; 7 bases agree with TRBD1. This CDR3 has 13 amino acids. V lost 10 bases, J lost 8 bases, and 8 bases stayed unmatched. CDR1 and CDR2 from the germline V gene are WSHSY and SAAADI. The CDR3 protein is CATRQGIDSPLHF. The CDR3 DNA reads TGCGCCACACGACAGGGTATTGATTCACCCCTCCACTTT.

Of note for this clone: The sample holds other DNA sequences that translate to the same CDR3. The chain couples TRBV19 to TRBJ1-1; D call uncertain. The V and J ends lost 2 bases and 5 bases respectively, with 12 bases between them. The CDR3 has 14 amino acids. In germline, CDR1 is LNHDA, CDR2 SQIVND (reference sequence). CDR3 DNA: TGTGCCAGTAGTATAACGGGAGGATGGACTGAAGCTTTCTTT. This sequence encodes CASSITGGWTEAFF.

This sequence joins TRBV5-1 and TRBJ2-2; D is possibly TRBD1 (6 bases). There are 14 residues in the CDR3. V was pared by 4 bases and J by 7 bases, with 14 bases between. CDR1 is SGHRS, CDR2 YFSETQ, per germline. The CDR3 is CASSIQGRNGELFF. Here the CDR3 DNA reads TGCGCCAGCAGCATCCAGGGGCGTAACGGGGAGCTGTTTTTT.